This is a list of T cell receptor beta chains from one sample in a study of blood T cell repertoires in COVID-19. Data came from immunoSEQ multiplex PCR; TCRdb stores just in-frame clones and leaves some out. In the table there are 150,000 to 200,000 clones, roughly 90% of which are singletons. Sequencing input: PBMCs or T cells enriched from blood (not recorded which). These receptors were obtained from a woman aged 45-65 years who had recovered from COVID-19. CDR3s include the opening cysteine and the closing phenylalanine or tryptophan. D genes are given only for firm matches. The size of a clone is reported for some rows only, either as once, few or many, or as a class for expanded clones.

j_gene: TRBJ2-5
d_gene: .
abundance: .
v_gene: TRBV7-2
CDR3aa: CASSSEVSETQYF
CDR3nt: TGTGCCAGCAGCTCGGAGGTCTCAGAGACCCAGTACTTC

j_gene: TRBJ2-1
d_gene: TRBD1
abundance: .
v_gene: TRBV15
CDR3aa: CATSRAGTGYNEQFF
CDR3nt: TGTGCCACCAGCAGAGCCGGGACAGGGTACAATGAGCAGTTCTTC

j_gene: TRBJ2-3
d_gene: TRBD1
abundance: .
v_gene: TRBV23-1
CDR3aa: CASSQGTGNGIRGAQYF
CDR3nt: TGCGCCAGCAGTCAAGGGACAGGGAACGGGATCAGAGGGGCGCAGTATTTT

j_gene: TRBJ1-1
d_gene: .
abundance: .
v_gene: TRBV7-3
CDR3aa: CASSLGPGNTEAFF
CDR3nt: TGTGCCAGCAGCTTAGGGCCAGGGAACACTGAAGCTTTCTTT

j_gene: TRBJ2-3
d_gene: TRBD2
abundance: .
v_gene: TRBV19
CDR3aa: CASSLGTSKDTQYF
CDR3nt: TGTGCCAGTAGTCTCGGGACTAGTAAAGATACGCAGTATTTT

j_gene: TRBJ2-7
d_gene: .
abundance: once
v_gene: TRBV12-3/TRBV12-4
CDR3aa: CASSSFYEQYF
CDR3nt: TGTGCCAGCAGTTCCTTTTACGAGCAGTACTTC

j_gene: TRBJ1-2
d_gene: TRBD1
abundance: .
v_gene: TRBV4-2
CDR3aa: CASSQDRGGQGYTF
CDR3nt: TGTGCCAGCAGCCAAGATCGGGGGGGACAGGGCTACACCTTC

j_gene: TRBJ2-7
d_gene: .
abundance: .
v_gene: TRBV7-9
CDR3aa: CASSSLIPYEQYF
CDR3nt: TGTGCCAGCAGCTCCTTAATCCCCTACGAGCAGTACTTC

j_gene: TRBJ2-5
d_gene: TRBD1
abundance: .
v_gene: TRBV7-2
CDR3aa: CASSPDRAGGTGTQYF
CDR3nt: TGTGCCAGCAGCCCGGACAGGGCAGGGGGTACCGGGACCCAGTACTTC

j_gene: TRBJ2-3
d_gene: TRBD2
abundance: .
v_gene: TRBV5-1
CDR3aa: CASSPLAGGMADTQYF
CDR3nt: TGCGCCAGCAGCCCCTTAGCGGGGGGGATGGCAGATACGCAGTATTTT

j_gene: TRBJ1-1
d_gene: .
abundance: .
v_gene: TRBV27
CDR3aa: CASSLSGQNTEAFF
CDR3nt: TGTGCCAGCAGTTTATCGGGACAGAACACTGAAGCTTTCTTT

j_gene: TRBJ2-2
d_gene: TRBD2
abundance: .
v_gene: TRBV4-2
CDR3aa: CASSQRGTRAVDTGELFF
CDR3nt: TGTGCCAGCAGCCAAAGGGGGACTAGGGCGGTAGACACCGGGGAGCTGTTTTTT

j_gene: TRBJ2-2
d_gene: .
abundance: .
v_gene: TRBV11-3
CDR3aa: CASSPDDRPGELFF
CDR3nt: TGTGCCAGCAGCCCAGATGACAGGCCCGGGGAGCTGTTTTTT

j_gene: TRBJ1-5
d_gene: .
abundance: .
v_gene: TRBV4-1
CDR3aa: CASSQETGPWHQPQHF
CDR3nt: TGCGCCAGCAGCCAAGAGACAGGCCCATGGCATCAGCCCCAGCATTTT

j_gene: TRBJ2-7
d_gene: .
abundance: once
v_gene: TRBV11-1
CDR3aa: CASSLQGSITYEQYF
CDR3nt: TGTGCCAGCAGCTTACAGGGGTCGATTACCTACGAGCAGTACTTC

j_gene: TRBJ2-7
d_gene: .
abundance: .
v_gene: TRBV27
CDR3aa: CASRLARSYEQYF
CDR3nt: TGTGCCAGCAGGCTAGCGCGCTCCTACGAGCAGTACTTC

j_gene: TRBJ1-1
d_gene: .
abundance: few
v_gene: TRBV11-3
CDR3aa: CASGLGGTEAFF
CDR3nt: TGTGCCAGCGGGCTGGGAGGCACTGAAGCTTTCTTT

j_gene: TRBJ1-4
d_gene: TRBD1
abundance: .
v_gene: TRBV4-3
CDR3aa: CASSQERRQGHEKLFF
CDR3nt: TGCGCCAGCAGCCAAGAAAGGAGACAGGGCCATGAAAAACTGTTTTTT

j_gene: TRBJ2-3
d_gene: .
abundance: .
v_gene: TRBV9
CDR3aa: CASSVVGGHTDTQYF
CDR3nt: TGTGCCAGCAGCGTAGTTGGGGGCCACACAGATACGCAGTATTTT

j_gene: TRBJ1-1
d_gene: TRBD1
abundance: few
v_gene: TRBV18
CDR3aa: CASSPQTGGNIEAFF
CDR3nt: TGTGCCAGCTCACCACAGACAGGGGGAAATATTGAAGCTTTCTTT

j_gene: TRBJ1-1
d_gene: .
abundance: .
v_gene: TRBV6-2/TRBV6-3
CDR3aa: CASSYNLEVRTEAFF
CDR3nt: TGTGCCAGCAGTTACAACCTGGAAGTCAGGACTGAAGCTTTCTTT

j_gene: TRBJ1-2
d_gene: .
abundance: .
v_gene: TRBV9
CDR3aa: CASSPGRLDGGYTF
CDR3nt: TGTGCCAGCAGCCCCGGCAGGTTGGATGGTGGCTACACCTTC

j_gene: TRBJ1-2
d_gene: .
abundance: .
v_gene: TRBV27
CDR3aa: CASSLTTGHNYGYTF
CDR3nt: TGTGCCAGCAGCCTCACGACAGGTCATAACTATGGCTACACCTTC

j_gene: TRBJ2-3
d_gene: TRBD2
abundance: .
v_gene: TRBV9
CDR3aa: CASSVRLAGYTDTQYF
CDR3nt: TGTGCCAGCAGCGTTAGACTAGCGGGCTACACAGATACGCAGTATTTT

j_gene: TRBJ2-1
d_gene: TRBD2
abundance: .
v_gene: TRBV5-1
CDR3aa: CASSLREGNEQFF
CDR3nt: TGCGCCAGCAGCTTGCGGGAGGGGAATGAGCAGTTCTTC

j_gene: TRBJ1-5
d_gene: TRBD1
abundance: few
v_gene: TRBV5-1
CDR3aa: CASSPGQGTNQPQHF
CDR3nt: TGCGCCAGCAGCCCGGGACAGGGGACGAATCAGCCCCAGCATTTT

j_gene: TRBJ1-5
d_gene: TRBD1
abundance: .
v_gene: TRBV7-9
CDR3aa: CASSSSGQGNQPQHF
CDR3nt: TGTGCCAGCAGCTCCTCGGGACAGGGCAATCAGCCCCAGCATTTT

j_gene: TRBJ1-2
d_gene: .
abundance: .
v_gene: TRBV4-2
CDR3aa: CASSQDSGGSYGYTF
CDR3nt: TGTGCCAGCAGCCAAGATTCTGGGGGGTCCTATGGCTACACCTTC

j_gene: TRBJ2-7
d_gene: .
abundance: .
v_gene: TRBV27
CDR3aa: CASSLLGSEQYF
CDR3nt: TGTGCCAGCAGCCTCCTGGGGAGCGAGCAGTACTTC

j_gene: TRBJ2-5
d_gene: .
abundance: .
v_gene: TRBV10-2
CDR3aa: CASSLQETQYF
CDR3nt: TGCGCCAGCAGTCTCCAGGAGACCCAGTACTTC

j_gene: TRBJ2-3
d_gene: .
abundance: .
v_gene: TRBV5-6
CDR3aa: CASSSNRADTQYF
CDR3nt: TGTGCCAGCAGCTCCAACAGGGCAGATACGCAGTATTTT

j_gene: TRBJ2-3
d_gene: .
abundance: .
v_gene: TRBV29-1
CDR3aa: CSVPPGPTDTQYF
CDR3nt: TGCAGCGTCCCTCCTGGCCCCACAGATACGCAGTATTTT

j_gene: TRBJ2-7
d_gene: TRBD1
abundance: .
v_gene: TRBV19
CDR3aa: CASNPGQGGAEQYF
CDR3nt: TGTGCCAGTAATCCCGGACAGGGTGGAGCCGAGCAGTACTTC

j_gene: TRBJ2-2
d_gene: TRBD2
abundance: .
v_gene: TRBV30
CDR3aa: CAFRLAGAANTGELFF
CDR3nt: TGTGCCTTCAGACTAGCGGGGGCCGCGAACACCGGGGAGCTGTTTTTT

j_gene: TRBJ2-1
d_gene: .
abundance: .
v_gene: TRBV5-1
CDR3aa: CASSGGVYNEQFF
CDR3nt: TGCGCCAGCAGCGGCGGGGTGTACAATGAGCAGTTCTTC

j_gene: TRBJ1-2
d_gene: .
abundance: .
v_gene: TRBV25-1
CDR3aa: CASSELYGYTF
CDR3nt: TGTGCCAGCAGTGAACTGTATGGCTACACCTTC

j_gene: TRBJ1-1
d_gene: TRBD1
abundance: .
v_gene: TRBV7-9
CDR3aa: CASSLTGLNTEAFF
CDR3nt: TGTGCCAGCAGCTTGACAGGGTTAAACACTGAAGCTTTCTTT

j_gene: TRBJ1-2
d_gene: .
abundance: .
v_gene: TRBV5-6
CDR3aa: CASSLYTWQRGDGYTF
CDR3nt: TGTGCCAGCAGCTTGTATACGTGGCAGCGGGGGGATGGCTACACCTTC

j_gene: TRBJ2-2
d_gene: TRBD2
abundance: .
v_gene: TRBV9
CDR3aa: CASSVASGGAQELFF
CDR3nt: TGTGCCAGCAGCGTAGCGAGCGGGGGGGCCCAGGAGCTGTTTTTT

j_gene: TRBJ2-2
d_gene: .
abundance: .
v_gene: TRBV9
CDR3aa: CASSVDTPRGTGELFF
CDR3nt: TGTGCCAGCAGCGTAGACACGCCAAGGGGTACCGGGGAGCTGTTTTTT

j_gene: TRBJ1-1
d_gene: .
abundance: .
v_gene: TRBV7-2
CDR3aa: CASSRRTAGRTRDTEAFF
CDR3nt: TGTGCCAGCAGCCGTCGCACGGCGGGACGAACTCGGGACACTGAAGCTTTCTTT

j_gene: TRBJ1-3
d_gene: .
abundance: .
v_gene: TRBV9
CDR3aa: CASSEGGVRGGTIYF
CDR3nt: TGTGCCAGCAGCGAGGGTGGGGTCCGAGGGGGAACCATATATTTT

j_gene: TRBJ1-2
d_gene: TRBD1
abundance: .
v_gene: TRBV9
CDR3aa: CASSVATGLEVGGYTF
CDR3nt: TGTGCCAGCAGCGTAGCGACAGGGTTAGAGGTTGGAGGCTACACCTTC

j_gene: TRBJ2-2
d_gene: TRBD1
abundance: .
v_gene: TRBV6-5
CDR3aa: CASTPGQPNTGELFF
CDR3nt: TGTGCCAGCACTCCGGGACAGCCCAACACCGGGGAGCTGTTTTTT

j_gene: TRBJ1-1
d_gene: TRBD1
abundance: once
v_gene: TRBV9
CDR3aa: CASSPRTGVGVGTEAFF
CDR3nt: TGTGCCAGCAGCCCCAGAACAGGGGTGGGCGTGGGCACTGAAGCTTTCTTT

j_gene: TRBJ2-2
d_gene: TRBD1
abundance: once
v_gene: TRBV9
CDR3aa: CASSPGTGGFSGELFF
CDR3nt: TGTGCCAGCAGCCCGGGGACAGGGGGCTTTTCCGGGGAGCTGTTTTTT

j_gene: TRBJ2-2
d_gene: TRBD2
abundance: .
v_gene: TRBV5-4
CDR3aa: CASSLGLAGTGELFF
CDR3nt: TGTGCCAGCAGCTTGGGTCTAGCGGGGACCGGGGAGCTGTTTTTT

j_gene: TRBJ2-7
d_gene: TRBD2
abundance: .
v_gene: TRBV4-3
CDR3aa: CASSQDSGGRDEQYF
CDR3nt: TGCGCCAGCAGCCAAGACTCGGGGGGGAGGGACGAGCAGTACTTC

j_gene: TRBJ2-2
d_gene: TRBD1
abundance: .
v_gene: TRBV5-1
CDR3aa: CASSLSGTGLIGELFF
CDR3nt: TGCGCCAGCAGCTTGTCCGGGACAGGATTAATCGGGGAGCTGTTTTTT

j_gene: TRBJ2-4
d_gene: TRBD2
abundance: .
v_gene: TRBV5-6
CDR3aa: CASSRWEGKNIQYF
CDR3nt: TGTGCCAGCAGTCGATGGGAGGGGAAAAACATTCAGTACTTC

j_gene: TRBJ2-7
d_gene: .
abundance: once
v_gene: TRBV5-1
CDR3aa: CASVVEGSYEQYF
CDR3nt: TGCGCCAGCGTGGTGGAGGGGAGTTACGAGCAGTACTTC

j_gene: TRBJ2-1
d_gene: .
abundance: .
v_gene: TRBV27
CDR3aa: CASSFRVKSGASYNEQFF
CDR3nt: TGTGCCAGCAGTTTCCGGGTTAAAAGTGGGGCTTCCTACAATGAGCAGTTCTTC

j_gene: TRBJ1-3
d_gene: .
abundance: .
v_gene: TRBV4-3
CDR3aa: CASSQESRGSGNTIYF
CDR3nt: TGCGCCAGCAGCCAAGAAAGCAGGGGTTCTGGAAACACCATATATTTT

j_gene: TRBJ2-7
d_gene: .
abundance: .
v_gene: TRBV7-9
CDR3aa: CASSLDVGAQYF
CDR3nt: TGTGCCAGCAGCTTAGACGTGGGGGCGCAGTACTTC

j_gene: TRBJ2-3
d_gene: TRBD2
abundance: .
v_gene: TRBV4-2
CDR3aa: CASRASGGTDTQYF
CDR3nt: TGTGCCAGCAGGGCTAGCGGGGGCACAGATACGCAGTATTTT

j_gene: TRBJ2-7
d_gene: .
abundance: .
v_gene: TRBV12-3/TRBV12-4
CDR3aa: CASSLASEQYF
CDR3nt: TGTGCCAGCAGTTTAGCCAGCGAGCAGTACTTC

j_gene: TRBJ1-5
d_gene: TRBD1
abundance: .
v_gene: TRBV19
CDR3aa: CASSATPGGGQPQHF
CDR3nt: TGTGCCAGTAGTGCCACCCCAGGGGGCGGGCAGCCCCAGCATTTT